Sequencing of this T cell receptor (beta chain) was carried out in a study of T-cell reconstitution after alpha-beta-depleted transplantation in children. Study-wide findings and caveats: As was reported, about two months after transplant, alpha-beta T cells came from several hundred expanded graft clones. T-cell counts and diversity at one year post-transplant came mainly from newly produced T cells.

Trimming removed 5 bases at V and 1 base at J, with 11 bases between. The CDR3 is 14 amino acids. Germline V gene sequence: CDR1 SEHNR, CDR2 FQNEAQ (reference sequence). This clonotype has ten or more counts. Its antigen is currently unknown. Library preparation (for TCRbeta) was performed with unique molecular identifiers. From the PCR reads, TCRdb called clonotypes with MiXCR, one entry per CDR3 protein. The sample lists about 590,000 distinct CDR3 sequences, roughly 13% seen once, with roughly 2.3% in the top ten. This specimen was PBMCs, mostly from graft donor cells, taken 360 days after TCRalphabeta/CD19-depleted stem cell transplant. The sequence was obtained from a male patient aged 10-17 years who had a stem cell transplant for acute myeloid leukemia, so the T cells may come from the graft donor. The chain has TRBV7-9 and TRBJ1-1; D uncertain. The CDR3 DNA follows: TGTGCCAGCAGCCGTCCAGGAACGAACACTGAAGCTTTCTTT. Residues: CASSRPGTNTEAFF. Full variable domain (remainder filled in from reference TRBV7-9 and TRBJ1-1): DTGVSQNPRHKITKRGQNVTFRCDPISEHNRLYWYRQTLGQGPEFLTYFQNEAQLEKSRLLSDRFSAERPKGSFSTLEIQRTEQGDSAMYLCASSRPGTNTEAFFGQGTRLTVV.